This T cell receptor beta chain is from a study of blood T cell repertoires in COVID-19. Study overall: Sample material is recorded as cDNA or gDNA derived from T cells, B-cell-depleted T cells, or PBMCs.

The germline V gene has CDR1 LGHDT and CDR2 YNNKEL (reference sequence). The CDR3 is 17 amino acids. V shed 0 bases, J shed 7 bases, and the junction held 8 bases outside the gene matches. Only in-frame clones appear in the TCRdb table, and some are missing; sequencing was by immunoSEQ multiplex PCR. The sample includes roughly 170,000 clones, 70% to 85% of them seen just once. The chain carries TRBV3-1 (or the pseudogene TRBV3-2) and TRBJ1-6; 8 nucleotides agree with TRBD1. The receptor's source is a human donor in a cohort sampled during active COVID-19. What was sequenced was peripheral blood. Written as DNA, the CDR3 is TGTGCCAGCAGCCAAGATTTCGGACAGGGCTTCAATTCACCCCTCCACTTT. The encoded protein is CASSQDFGQGFNSPLHF.